These T cell receptor beta chains were read from a single sample in a study of CXCR3-negative and CXCR3-positive naive CD8 T cells. Reanalyzing the 5' RACE reads, TCRdb keeps one entry per CDR3 protein, without DNA. This repertoire includes about 130,000 distinct CDR3 sequences. The material sequenced was naive CXCR3+ CD8+ T cells from blood. The receptors were sampled from a human donor in good health. Some clones in this sample may be carry-over from other donors' samples. Both conserved end residues are part of each CDR3.

V gene: TRBV6-6; J gene: TRBJ2-1; CDR3 protein: CASSTYILRGYSIEQFF
V gene: TRBV21-1; J gene: TRBJ1-5; CDR3 protein: CASIGTGFQPQHF
V gene: TRBV6-2/TRBV6-3; J gene: TRBJ2-7; CDR3 protein: CASSSADDRAYEQYF
V gene: TRBV30; J gene: TRBJ1-1; CDR3 protein: CAWSVQASTEAFF
V gene: TRBV19; J gene: TRBJ1-5; CDR3 protein: CASCYREVNQPQHF
V gene: TRBV7-2; J gene: TRBJ2-7; CDR3 protein: CASSPTGHEQYF
V gene: TRBV10-1; J gene: TRBJ2-1; CDR3 protein: CASSPDRYNEQFF
V gene: TRBV5-1; J gene: TRBJ2-7; CDR3 protein: CASSSGPSDRVDATAYEQYF
V gene: TRBV9; J gene: TRBJ1-1; CDR3 protein: CASSVATGADTEAFF
V gene: TRBV6-6; J gene: TRBJ2-2; CDR3 protein: CASRPWTVDPRELFF
V gene: TRBV4-3; J gene: TRBJ1-2; CDR3 protein: CASSQEMAGQGALPYGYTF
V gene: TRBV27; J gene: TRBJ2-3; CDR3 protein: CASSLSIGGVQYF
V gene: TRBV5-1; J gene: TRBJ1-1; CDR3 protein: CASTTGGFEKKTEAFF
V gene: TRBV7-9; J gene: TRBJ2-7; CDR3 protein: CASSLGRTGSYEQYF
V gene: TRBV4-3; J gene: TRBJ2-7; CDR3 protein: CASSQGSGAYEQYF
V gene: TRBV19; J gene: TRBJ1-1; CDR3 protein: CASSIARQGVEAFF
V gene: TRBV12-3/TRBV12-4; J gene: TRBJ2-7; CDR3 protein: CASSFAGSVYEQYF
V gene: TRBV7-9; J gene: TRBJ2-5; CDR3 protein: CASSSWPAGAQETQYF
V gene: TRBV2; J gene: TRBJ2-1; CDR3 protein: CASSPGTESYNEQFF
V gene: TRBV4-3; J gene: TRBJ1-1; CDR3 protein: CASSQVGQGAGAFF
V gene: TRBV4-3; J gene: TRBJ2-7; CDR3 protein: CASSQGFSYEQYF
V gene: TRBV21-1; J gene: TRBJ1-2; CDR3 protein: CASSKGGNYGYTF
V gene: TRBV12-3/TRBV12-4; J gene: TRBJ2-7; CDR3 protein: CASSMGTIEQYF
V gene: TRBV7-9; J gene: TRBJ2-3; CDR3 protein: CASSPPLAGPHPSTDTQYF
V gene: TRBV29-1; J gene: TRBJ1-2; CDR3 protein: CSVEDPRVSNYGYTF
V gene: TRBV29-1; J gene: TRBJ2-1; CDR3 protein: CSVEDWRGGSYNEQFF
V gene: TRBV19; J gene: TRBJ2-1; CDR3 protein: CASSIAESSYNEQSF
V gene: TRBV29-1; J gene: TRBJ1-1; CDR3 protein: CSAEGQGASAFF
V gene: TRBV5-1; J gene: TRBJ2-7; CDR3 protein: CASSLVGLAGDEQYF
V gene: TRBV6-5; J gene: TRBJ2-1; CDR3 protein: CASSRDRGNEQFF
V gene: TRBV27; J gene: TRBJ2-7; CDR3 protein: CASSLSRPHEQYF
V gene: TRBV19; J gene: TRBJ2-1; CDR3 protein: CASSRAGGTYNEQFF
V gene: TRBV14; J gene: TRBJ1-4; CDR3 protein: CASSPPGLNNEKLFF
V gene: TRBV7-9; J gene: TRBJ2-7; CDR3 protein: CASTGDRDLYEQYF
V gene: TRBV28; J gene: TRBJ1-2; CDR3 protein: CASSLWGNYGYTF
V gene: TRBV6-5; J gene: TRBJ1-5; CDR3 protein: CASSYGGGQPQHF
V gene: TRBV7-2; J gene: TRBJ1-1; CDR3 protein: CASRGILNTEAFF
V gene: TRBV7-9; J gene: TRBJ2-5; CDR3 protein: CASGTGGETQYF
V gene: TRBV25-1; J gene: TRBJ2-5; CDR3 protein: CASEAGLETQYF